These 10 T cell receptor beta chains came from one sample sequenced in a study of blood T cells in healthy people across ages. A sample-barcoded 5' primer and a J-beta primer mix were used in a second PCR of roughly 7 to 11 cycles. A single record per CDR3 protein comes from TCRdb applying MiXCR to the 5' RACE reads. Seen here are more than 700,000 distinct CDR3 sequences, roughly 50% observed once, and the top ten hold 41%. Sequenced: blood. Source of these receptors: a man older than 75 in good health.

This chain joins TRBV7-8 and TRBJ1-5; D might be TRBD1 (5 bases). The CDR3 loop spans 14 amino acids. V lost 0 bases and J 4 bases, leaving 7 bases between the germline ends. In germline, CDR1 is SGHVS, CDR2 FQNEAQ. The chain's CDR3 is CASSLADTNQPQHF. DNA for the CDR3: TGTGCCAGCAGCTTAGCGGACACGAATCAGCCCCAGCATTTT. The full variable domain, its missing parts supplied by reference TRBV7-8 and TRBJ1-5, is GAGVSQSPRYKVAKRGQDVALRCDPISGHVSLFWYQQALGQGPEFLTYFQNEAQLDKSGLPSDRFFAERPEGSVSTLKIQRTQQEDSAVYLCASSLADTNQPQHFGDGTRLSIL.

This clonotype appeared a single time. This chain connects TRBV7-8 to TRBJ2-7; D gene ambiguous. The CDR3 contains 16 residues. Germline V gene sequence: CDR1 SGHVS, CDR2 FQNEAQ. V gave up 5 bases and J gave up 0 bases, with 17 bases separating them. The CDR3 DNA is TGTGCCAGCAGCCCCGGCCGCCCCAAAAACTCCTACGAGCAGTACTTC. Protein product: CASSPGRPKNSYEQYF.

The chain uses TRBV6-1 and TRBJ2-1; D may correspond to TRBD1 or TRBD2 (6 bases each). Germline-derived CDR1 and CDR2 are MNHNS and SASEGT. Trimming stripped 0 bases from V and 8 bases from J, with 8 bases between. The CDR3 length is 13 residues. For the CDR3, the DNA is TGTGCCAGCAGTGAAGCACGGGGGCATGAGCAGTTCTTC. Its protein product is CASSEARGHEQFF.

The chain combines TRBV12-5 with TRBJ2-5; D call uncertain. Trimming pared 2 bases from V and 0 bases from J, leaving 7 bases between. This CDR3 comprises 14 residues. The germline CDR1 and CDR2 sequences are LGHNT and FRNRAP. CDR3 in DNA: TGTGCTAGTGGTTTGTTCCCAAACCAAGAGACCCAGTACTTC. It encodes CASGLFPNQETQYF.

The chain combines TRBV5-1 with TRBJ2-1; 15 bases map to TRBD2. The V gene's germline CDR1 is SGHRS and CDR2 YFSETQ. CDR3 length: 16 residues. J was trimmed by 6 bases and V by 1 base; bases with no gene match: 2. CDR3 region: CASSLTGLAGGNEQFF. In nucleotides, the CDR3 is TGCGCCAGCAGCTTGACGGGACTAGCGGGGGGCAATGAGCAGTTCTTC.

The rearrangement joins TRBV11-2 to TRBJ2-2; D remains ambiguous. Germline-derived CDR1 and CDR2 are SGHAT and FQNNGV. Trimming pared 3 bases from V and 2 bases from J, leaving 10 bases between. The CDR3 contains 15 residues. The CDR3 DNA reads TGTGCCAGCAGCTTGCTCCAGAGAAACACCGGGGAGCTGTTTTTT. Its translation: CASSLLQRNTGELFF.

The CDR3 region is CATSDSREQYF. CDR3 sequence (DNA): TGTGCCACCAGTGATAGTAGGGAGCAGTACTTC. This chain connects TRBV24-1 to TRBJ2-5; weak D call: TRBD2 (5 bases). Germline loops: CDR1 KGHDR, CDR2 SFDVKD. Trimming took off 3 bases at V and 11 bases at J, with 9 bases between the two ends. The CDR3 has 11 residues.

This clonotype was seen a handful of times. The V and J genes are TRBV18 and TRBJ2-1, with 8 bases matching TRBD2. V was clipped by 2 bases and J by 4 bases; unmatched bases: 4. CDR3 length: 15 amino acids. Germline V gene sequence: CDR1 KGHSH, CDR2 LQKENI. The CDR3 coding sequence is TGTGCCAGCTCACCAGAGCGGGAGAGTTACAATGAGCAGTTCTTC. It encodes CASSPERESYNEQFF.

This clonotype was seen a single time. The genes are TRBV29-1 and TRBJ2-1, with 16 bases aligning to TRBD2. Germline values: CDR1 SQVTM, CDR2 ANQGSEA. The length of the CDR3 is 15 residues. The V and J ends lost 7 bases and 7 bases, in that order; junction bases with no gene match: 7. In DNA, the CDR3 is TGCAGCGCTCCGGGACTAGCGGGAGGGGCTAATGAGCAGTTCTTC. Translated, it gives CSAPGLAGGANEQFF.

This clonotype occurred a few times. The rearrangement links TRBV14 to TRBJ1-5, with D possibly matching TRBD1 (5 bases). V was trimmed by 3 bases and J by 7 bases, leaving 13 bases between them. This CDR3 has 14 residues. The germline V gene has CDR1 SGHDN and CDR2 FVKESK. The CDR3: CASSQAGLGQPQHF. The CDR3 DNA sequence: TGTGCCAGCAGCCAGGCGGGGCTGGGGCAGCCCCAGCATTTT.